This T cell receptor beta chain was identified during a study of response to subunit inactivated influenza vaccine. Study-wide points: Seasonal influenza vaccination, on each occasion, was suggested by the authors to recruit few new T cells.

From the RT-PCR reads, TCRdb called clonotypes with MiXCR, one entry per CDR3 protein. Of about 780,000 distinct CDR3 sequences in the sample, approximately 17% were seen once. In regard to this clonotype: Its antigen is unknown.

The CDR3 consists of 16 residues. V shed 2 bases and J shed 4 bases, with 16 bases lying between them. Per germline, CDR1 MNHEY and CDR2 SVGAGI. The V gene is TRBV6-5, the J gene TRBJ2-3; D possibly uses TRBD1 or TRBD2 (5 bases each). The clonotype originates from a man in his fifties or sixties who received an inactivated influenza vaccine. This material consisted of PBMCs from blood, taken roughly 5 days after vaccination. CDR3 bases: TGTGCCAGCAGTTACGGGACCCCGAGTGCCGCAGATACGCAGTATTTT. Translation gives CASSYGTPSAADTQYF.